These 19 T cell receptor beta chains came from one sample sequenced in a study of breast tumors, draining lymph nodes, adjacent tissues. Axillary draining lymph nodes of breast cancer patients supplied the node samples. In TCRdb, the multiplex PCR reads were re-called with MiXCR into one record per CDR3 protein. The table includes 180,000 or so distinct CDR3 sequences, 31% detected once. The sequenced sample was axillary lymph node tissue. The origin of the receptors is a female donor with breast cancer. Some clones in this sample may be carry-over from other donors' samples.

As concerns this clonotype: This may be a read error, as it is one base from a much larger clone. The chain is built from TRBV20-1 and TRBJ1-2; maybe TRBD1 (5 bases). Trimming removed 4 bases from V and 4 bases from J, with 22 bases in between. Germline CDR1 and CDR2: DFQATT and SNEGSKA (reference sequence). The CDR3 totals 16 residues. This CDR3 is CSATRASLSAGYGYTF. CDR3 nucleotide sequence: TGCAGTGCTACCAGGGCCTCCCTTTCGGCGGGCTATGGCTACACCTTC.

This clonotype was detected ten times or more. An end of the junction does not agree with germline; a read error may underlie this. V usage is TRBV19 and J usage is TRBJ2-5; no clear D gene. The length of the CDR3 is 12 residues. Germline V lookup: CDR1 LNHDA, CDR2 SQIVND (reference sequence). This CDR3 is CASSRRGETQYF. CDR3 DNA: TGTGCCAGCAGTAGGAGAGGAGAGACCCAGTACTTC.

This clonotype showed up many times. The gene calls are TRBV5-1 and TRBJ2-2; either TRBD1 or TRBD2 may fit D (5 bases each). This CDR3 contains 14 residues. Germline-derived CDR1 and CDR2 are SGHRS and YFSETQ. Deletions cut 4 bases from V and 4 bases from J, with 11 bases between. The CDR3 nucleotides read TGCGCCAGCAGCGTGAGGGACCTCACCGGGGAGCTGTTTTTT. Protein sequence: CASSVRDLTGELFF.

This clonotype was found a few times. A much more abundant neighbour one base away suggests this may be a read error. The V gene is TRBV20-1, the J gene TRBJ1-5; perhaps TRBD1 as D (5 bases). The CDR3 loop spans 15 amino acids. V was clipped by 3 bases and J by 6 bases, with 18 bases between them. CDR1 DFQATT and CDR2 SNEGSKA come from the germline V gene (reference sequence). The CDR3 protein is CSARARGAGTQPQHF. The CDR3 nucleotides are TGCAGTGCTAGGGCCCGAGGGGCGGGCACTCAGCCCCAGCATTTT.

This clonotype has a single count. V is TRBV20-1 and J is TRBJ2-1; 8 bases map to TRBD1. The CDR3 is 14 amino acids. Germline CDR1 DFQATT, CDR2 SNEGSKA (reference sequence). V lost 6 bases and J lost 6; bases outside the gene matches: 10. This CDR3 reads CSAPTGARVNEQFF. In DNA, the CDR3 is TGCAGTGCCCCGACAGGGGCGAGGGTCAATGAGCAGTTCTTC.

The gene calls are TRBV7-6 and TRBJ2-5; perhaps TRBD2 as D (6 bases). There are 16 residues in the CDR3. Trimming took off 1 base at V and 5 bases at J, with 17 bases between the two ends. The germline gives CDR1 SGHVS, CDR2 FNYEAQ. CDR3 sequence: CASSLGPGAAYETQYF. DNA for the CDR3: TGTGCCAGCAGCTTAGGCCCGGGAGCCGCCTACGAGACCCAGTACTTC.

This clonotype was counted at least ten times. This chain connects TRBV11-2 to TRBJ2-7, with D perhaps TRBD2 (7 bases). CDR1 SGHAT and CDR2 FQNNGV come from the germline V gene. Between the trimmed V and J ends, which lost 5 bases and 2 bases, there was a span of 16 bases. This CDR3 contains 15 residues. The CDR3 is CASSVGAGAPYEQYF. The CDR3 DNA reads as TGTGCCAGCAGCGTAGGGGCGGGGGCCCCCTACGAGCAGTACTTC.

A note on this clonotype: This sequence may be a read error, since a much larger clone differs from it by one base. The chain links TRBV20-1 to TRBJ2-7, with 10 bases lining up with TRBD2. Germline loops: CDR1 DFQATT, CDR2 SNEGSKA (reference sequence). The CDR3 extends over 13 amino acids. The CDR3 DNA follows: TGCAGTGCCCTGCAGACTAGCGGGTACGCGCAGTACTTC. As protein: CSALQTSGYAQYF.

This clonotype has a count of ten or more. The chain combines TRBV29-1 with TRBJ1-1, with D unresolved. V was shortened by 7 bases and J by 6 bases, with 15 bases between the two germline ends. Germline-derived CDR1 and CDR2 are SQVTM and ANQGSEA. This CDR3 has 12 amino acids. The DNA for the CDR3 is TGCAGCGCCACGGATGGTGACGCTGAAGCTTTCTTT. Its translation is CSATDGDAEAFF.

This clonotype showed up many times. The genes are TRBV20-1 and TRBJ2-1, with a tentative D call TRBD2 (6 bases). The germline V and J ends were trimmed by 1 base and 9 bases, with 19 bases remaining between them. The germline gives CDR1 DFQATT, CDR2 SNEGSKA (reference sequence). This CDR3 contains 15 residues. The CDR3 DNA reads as TGCAGTGCTAGAGCCCTACCGGGAGAAGAGGGTGAGCAGTTCTTC. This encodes CSARALPGEEGEQFF.

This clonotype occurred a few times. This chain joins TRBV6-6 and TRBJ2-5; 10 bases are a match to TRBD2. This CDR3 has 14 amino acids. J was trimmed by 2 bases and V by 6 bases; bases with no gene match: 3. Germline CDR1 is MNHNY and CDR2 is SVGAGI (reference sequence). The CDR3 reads CASRQLAGQETQYF. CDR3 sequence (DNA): TGTGCCAGCAGACAACTAGCGGGGCAAGAGACCCAGTACTTC.

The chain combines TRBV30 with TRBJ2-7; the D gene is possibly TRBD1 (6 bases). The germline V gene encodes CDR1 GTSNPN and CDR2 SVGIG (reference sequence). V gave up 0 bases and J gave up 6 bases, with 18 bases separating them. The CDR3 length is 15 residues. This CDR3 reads CAWSVEQGVLREQYF. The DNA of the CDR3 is TGTGCCTGGAGTGTAGAACAGGGAGTTTTGCGCGAGCAGTACTTC.

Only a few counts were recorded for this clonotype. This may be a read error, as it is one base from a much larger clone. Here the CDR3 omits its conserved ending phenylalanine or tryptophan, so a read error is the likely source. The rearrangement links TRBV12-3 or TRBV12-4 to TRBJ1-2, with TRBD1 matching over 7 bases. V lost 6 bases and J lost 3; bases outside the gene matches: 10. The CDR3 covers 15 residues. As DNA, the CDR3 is TGTGCCAGCAGGGGGAATTGGGACAGCTACTATGGCTACACCATC. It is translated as CASRGNWDSYYGYTI.

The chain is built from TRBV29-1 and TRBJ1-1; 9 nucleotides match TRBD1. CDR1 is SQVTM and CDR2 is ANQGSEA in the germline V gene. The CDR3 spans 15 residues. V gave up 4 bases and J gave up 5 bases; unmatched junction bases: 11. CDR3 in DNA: TGCAGCGTTGGGAGGGACAGGGTTCTTGGGACTGAAGCTTTCTTT. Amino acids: CSVGRDRVLGTEAFF.

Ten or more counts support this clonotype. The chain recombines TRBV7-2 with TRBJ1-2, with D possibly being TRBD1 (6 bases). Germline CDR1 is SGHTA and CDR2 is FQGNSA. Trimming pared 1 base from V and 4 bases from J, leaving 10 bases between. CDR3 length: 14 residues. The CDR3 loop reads CASSLGGGLYGYTF. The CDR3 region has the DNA TGTGCCAGCAGCTTAGGGGGGGGCCTCTATGGCTACACCTTC.

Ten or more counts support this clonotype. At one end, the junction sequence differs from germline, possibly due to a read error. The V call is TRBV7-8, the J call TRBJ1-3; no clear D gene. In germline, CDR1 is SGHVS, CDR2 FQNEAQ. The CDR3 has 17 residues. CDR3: CASSLEGGRHSGNPIYF. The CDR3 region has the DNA TGTGCCAGCAGCTTAGAAGGTGGCAGACACTCTGGAAACCCCATATATTTT.

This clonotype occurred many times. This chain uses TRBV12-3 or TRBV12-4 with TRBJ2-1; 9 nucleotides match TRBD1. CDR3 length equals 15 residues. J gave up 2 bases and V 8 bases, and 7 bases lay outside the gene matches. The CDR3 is CASQGGTGPYNEQFF. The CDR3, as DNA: TGTGCCAGCCAAGGGGGGACAGGGCCCTACAATGAGCAGTTCTTC.

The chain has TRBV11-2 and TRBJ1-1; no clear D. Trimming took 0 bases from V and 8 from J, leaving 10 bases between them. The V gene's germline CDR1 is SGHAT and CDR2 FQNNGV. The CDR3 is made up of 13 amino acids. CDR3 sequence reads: CASSLDGAGEAFF. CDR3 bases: TGTGCCAGCAGCTTAGATGGAGCGGGGGAAGCTTTCTTT.

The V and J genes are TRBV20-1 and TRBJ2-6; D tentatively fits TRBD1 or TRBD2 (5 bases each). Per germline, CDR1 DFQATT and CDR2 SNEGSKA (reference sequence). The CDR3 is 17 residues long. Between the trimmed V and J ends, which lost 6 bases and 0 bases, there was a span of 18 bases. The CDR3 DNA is TGCAGTGCCAAATCGGGGCGCCCTTCCTCTGGGGCCAACGTCCTGACTTTC. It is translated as CSAKSGRPSSGANVLTF.